The 20 T cell receptor beta chains below come from one sample, sequenced in a study of blood T cell repertoires in COVID-19. Sequencing was performed with immunoSEQ multiplex PCR; in TCRdb, only in-frame clones are kept and a portion is missing. The data contain 180,000 or so clones, around 86% of them seen just once; the ten biggest clones take up about 8.2%. The sequenced material came from peripheral blood. Receptors were obtained from a man aged 55 to 69 with acute or convalescent COVID-19.

The rearrangement links TRBV19 to TRBJ1-2; 10 bases line up with TRBD1. V was pared by 7 bases and J by 3 bases, with 11 bases of the junction left unmatched. CDR1 LNHDA and CDR2 SQIVND come from the germline V gene (reference sequence). The CDR3 sequence is 16 residues long. The CDR3 nucleotides read TGTGCCAGTACCCCCGGGACAGGGGTTTGGGACTATGGCTACACCTTC. Translation gives CASTPGTGVWDYGYTF.

The chain couples TRBV19 to TRBJ1-2, with 8 bases matching TRBD1. The CDR3 is 15 residues long. CDR1 LNHDA and CDR2 SQIVND come from the germline V gene (reference sequence). J gave up 4 bases and V 6 bases, and 10 bases lay outside the gene matches. CDR3 protein: CASSERTGYSYGYTF. The CDR3 nucleotides are TGTGCCAGTAGCGAAAGGACAGGGTACAGCTATGGCTACACCTTC.

The CDR3 DNA reads TGTGCCAGCAGCTTAGGGAGGTTCGGGACAGGGGAAGAGACCCAGTACTTC. This translates into CASSLGRFGTGEETQYF. The chain has TRBV11-3 and TRBJ2-5; 10 nucleotides match TRBD1. This CDR3 comprises 17 residues. V gave up 1 base and J gave up 3 bases; unmatched junction bases: 8. CDR1 and CDR2 from the germline V gene are SGHNT and YENEEA. The complete variable domain, with remaining parts taken from reference TRBV11-3 and TRBJ2-5, reads EAGVVQSPRYKIIEKKQPVAFWCNPISGHNTLYWYLQNLGQGPELLIRYENEEAVDDSQLPKDRFSAERLKGVDSTLKIQPAELGDSAVYLCASSLGRFGTGEETQYFGPGTRLLVL.

The genes are TRBV7-9 and TRBJ1-1; the match to TRBD1 covers 7 bases. The CDR3 is 13 amino acids. Losses at the gene ends were 8 bases for V and 1 base for J; bases not matched to a gene: 4. Germline assignment: CDR1 SEHNR and CDR2 FQNEAQ (reference sequence). CDR3 loop: CASRDRANTEAFF. CDR3 in DNA: TGTGCCAGCCGTGACAGGGCGAACACTGAAGCTTTCTTT.

The chain couples TRBV29-1 to TRBJ2-2; D perhaps matches TRBD2 (5 bases). Germline values: CDR1 SQVTM, CDR2 ANQGSEA. Trimming took 4 bases from V and 0 from J, leaving 6 bases between them. This CDR3 comprises 13 residues. The CDR3 DNA reads as TGCAGCGTTGGTAGCGCGAACACCGGGGAGCTGTTTTTT. Translated, it gives CSVGSANTGELFF.

The chain joins TRBV30 to TRBJ2-5; TRBD2 matches 11 bases. V shed 0 bases, J shed 4 bases, and the junction held 7 bases outside the gene matches. Germline CDR1 reads GTSNPN; CDR2 reads SVGIG (reference sequence). This CDR3 comprises 16 residues. CDR3 residues: CAWSVVRLAGPETQYF. The DNA of the CDR3 is TGTGCCTGGAGTGTAGTTCGACTAGCGGGACCAGAGACCCAGTACTTC.

The CDR3 DNA follows: TGTGCCAGCAGCCGACAGGGCTTTATGGTGGGCACTGAAGCTTTCTTT. The encoded protein is CASSRQGFMVGTEAFF. The chain employs TRBV5-4 and TRBJ1-1; 7 nucleotides align to TRBD1. The germline V gene encodes CDR1 SGHNT and CDR2 YYREEE (reference sequence). V dropped 4 bases and J dropped 4; count of bases not matched to a gene: 13. The CDR3 is 16 residues long. Full variable domain (remainder filled in from reference TRBV5-4 and TRBJ1-1): ETGVTQSPTHLIKTRGQQVTLRCSSQSGHNTVSWYQQALGQGPQFIFQYYREEENGRGNFPPRFSGLQFPNYSSELNVNALELDDSALYLCASSRQGFMVGTEAFFGQGTRLTVV.

The gene calls are TRBV29-1 and TRBJ2-1; 16 bases line up with TRBD2. From germline, CDR1 is SQVTM and CDR2 ANQGSEA. The CDR3 extends over 17 amino acids. With V trimmed by 6 bases and J by 2 bases, 7 bases remained unmatched. CDR3 region: CSVGGTSGRATYNEQFF. The CDR3 nucleotides read TGCAGCGTCGGTGGGACTAGCGGGAGGGCCACCTACAATGAGCAGTTCTTC.

This clone showed up just a few times. The CDR3 DNA is TGTGCCAGCAGTCCCAGGGGGAGGAGGAGGGGCTACACCTTC. Translating it yields CASSPRGRRRGYTF. The genes are TRBV28 and TRBJ1-2, with 7 bases matching TRBD1. The V gene's germline CDR1 is MDHEN and CDR2 SYDVKM. The CDR3 runs 14 residues. The junction had 11 bases not matched to a gene; V was cut back by 5 bases and J by 8 bases.

The chain combines TRBV6-1 with TRBJ1-5, with a tentative D call TRBD1 (5 bases). CDR1 is MNHNS, CDR2 SASEGT, per germline. The CDR3 extends over 17 amino acids. Trimming removed 3 bases from V and 0 bases from J, with 15 bases in between. DNA for the CDR3: TGTGCCAGCAGTGATCTCAGGGCCGTTTATAGCAATCAGCCCCAGCATTTT. Amino acid sequence: CASSDLRAVYSNQPQHF.

V usage is TRBV18 and J usage is TRBJ2-1, with D possibly matching TRBD2 (5 bases). Germline V CDR1 and CDR2: KGHSH, LQKENI. Trimming removed 0 bases from V and 8 bases from J, with 11 bases in between. This CDR3 region has 14 residues. This CDR3 reads CASSPPSLADEQFF. In DNA form, the CDR3 reads TGTGCCAGCTCACCACCTAGTCTAGCCGATGAGCAGTTCTTC.

The V and J genes are TRBV28 and TRBJ1-2, with D possibly matching TRBD1 (5 bases). Trimming took 2 bases from V and 11 from J, leaving 12 bases between them. The CDR3 runs 12 residues. Germline CDR1 and CDR2: MDHEN and SYDVKM. Written as DNA, the CDR3 is TGTGCCAGCAGTTTACAGGGCCCCGGGTACACCTTC. Translated, it gives CASSLQGPGYTF.

CDR3 protein: CSAPSQDGYTF. The CDR3 bases are TGCAGTGCCCCTTCGCAGGATGGCTACACCTTC. The V call is TRBV20-1, the J call TRBJ1-2; no clear D. Trimming shortened V by 6 bases and J by 6 bases, and 11 bases separated the two germline ends. This CDR3 comprises 11 residues. Germline CDR1 is DFQATT and CDR2 is SNEGSKA (reference sequence).

The genes are TRBV5-4 and TRBJ1-2; possibly TRBD1 for D (6 bases). V was clipped by 0 bases and J by 6 bases, with 15 bases between them. The CDR3 extends over 15 amino acids. Germline CDR1 and CDR2: SGHNT and YYREEE (reference sequence). The CDR3 region is CASSLAGIRGHGYTF. The DNA for the CDR3 is TGTGCCAGCAGCTTGGCCGGTATCAGGGGCCATGGCTACACCTTC.

This chain uses TRBV5-1 with TRBJ2-2, with D possibly being TRBD1 (5 bases). The germline V and J ends were trimmed by 4 bases and 5 bases, with 12 bases remaining between them. The CDR3 consists of 14 residues. Germline V gene lookup returns CDR1 SGHRS and CDR2 YFSETQ. CDR3 in DNA: TGCGCCAGCAGCCCCCCCAGGGATACCGGGGAGCTGTTTTTT. This translates into CASSPPRDTGELFF.

The CDR3, as DNA: TGTGCCAGCAGTCGGGACAGTTTTACCTACGAGCAGTACTTC. Translation: CASSRDSFTYEQYF. The chain couples TRBV27 to TRBJ2-7; TRBD1 agrees at 7 bases. This CDR3 region has 14 residues. Trimming cost V 5 bases and J 2 bases; bases outside gene matches: 6. In germline, CDR1 is MNHEY, CDR2 SMNVEV (reference sequence).

V gene TRBV28 combines with J gene TRBJ2-7; TRBD2 aligns across 8 bases. V dropped 4 bases and J dropped 4; count of bases not matched to a gene: 6. The CDR3 consists of 14 residues. Germline-derived CDR1 and CDR2 are MDHEN and SYDVKM. As DNA, the CDR3 is TGTGCCAGCAGTTCCACCGGGACTAGGTACGAGCAGTACTTC. It translates to CASSSTGTRYEQYF.

This chain links TRBV6-6 with TRBJ1-4; TRBD1 might be the D (6 bases). This CDR3 has 14 amino acids. Per germline, CDR1 MNHNY and CDR2 SVGAGI (reference sequence). Trimming cost V 8 bases and J 0 bases, with 10 bases left between them. The chain's CDR3 is CASRWTATNEKLFF. CDR3 coding DNA: TGTGCCAGCCGATGGACAGCAACTAATGAAAAACTGTTTTTT.

The chain recombines TRBV28 with TRBJ1-1; possible D gene TRBD1, 6 bases. Per the germline V gene, CDR1 is MDHEN and CDR2 is SYDVKM. The CDR3 runs 14 residues. Between the trimmed V and J ends, which lost 6 bases and 8 bases, there was a span of 19 bases. CDR3 coding DNA: TGTGCCAGCAGCCATCCCACCGGGACACGGGAAGCTTTCTTT. Amino acid sequence: CASSHPTGTREAFF.

The DNA of the CDR3 is TGTGCCAGCAGAAAACAGGGGAGCAATCAGCCCCAGCATTTT. It is translated as CASRKQGSNQPQHF. The V call is TRBV6-5, the J call TRBJ1-5; 7 bases line up with TRBD1. This CDR3 has 14 residues. Germline CDR1 is MNHEY and CDR2 is SVGAGI. V dropped 6 bases and J dropped 1; count of bases not matched to a gene: 3.